This T cell receptor beta chain was recovered during a study of blood T cell repertoires in COVID-19. Study-wide context: The cDNA or gDNA used as material had been derived from T cells, B-cell-depleted T cells, or PBMCs.

V gave up 4 bases and J gave up 1 base; unmatched junction bases: 8. From germline, CDR1 is SQVTM and CDR2 ANQGSEA. CDR3 length equals 15 residues. In the original analysis: Nucleated cell counts were estimated from reference gene primer amplification. TCRdb keeps only in-frame clones here, not all; method: immunoSEQ multiplex PCR. V and J calls and clone size are given by that table; D and trimming were obtained from the DNA. The table lists roughly 390,000 clones, roughly 85% of them singletons. Input material: peripheral blood. The chain uses TRBV29-1 and TRBJ1-1; 8 bases are shared with TRBD1. This clonotype was obtained from a woman aged 18-29 years with acute or convalescent COVID-19. The DNA for the CDR3 is TGCAGCGTTGGAGGGACAGGAGTAAAGAACACTGAAGCTTTCTTT. Its protein is CSVGGTGVKNTEAFF.